Shown below are 29 T cell receptor beta chains from a single sample sequenced in a study of cytomegalovirus exposure and HLA in healthy donors. This PCR relied on a set of 60 Vbeta primers and 13 Jbeta primers. The assay was immunoSEQ multiplex PCR, and TCRdb's table has in-frame clones only and misses some. The profile shows around 230,000 clones, 78% of them singletons. Sequencing was done on a sample of PBMCs. Source of these receptors: a boy aged 10-17 years in good health and CMV-seronegative.

V and J are TRBV4-2 and TRBJ1-1, with D hard to call. Germline loops: CDR1 LGHNA, CDR2 YNFKEQ. Trimming took off 0 bases at V and 5 bases at J, with 10 bases between the two ends. The CDR3 consists of 14 residues. The DNA for the CDR3 is TGTGCCAGCAGCCAAGATCTTGCCAGTACTGAAGCTTTCTTT. This encodes CASSQDLASTEAFF.

V gene TRBV30 combines with J gene TRBJ2-7; possible D gene TRBD2, 5 bases. Trimming removed 5 bases at V and 3 bases at J, with 8 bases between. The CDR3 is made up of 11 amino acids. Germline CDR1 and CDR2: GTSNPN and SVGIG (reference sequence). CDR3 DNA: TGTGCCTGGGGAGGACTCTACGAGCAGTACTTC. It yields the protein CAWGGLYEQYF.

The V gene is TRBV14, the J gene TRBJ2-5; 9 positions match TRBD1. V shed 1 base, J shed 5 bases, and the junction held 5 bases outside the gene matches. CDR3 length: 15 amino acids. Per germline, CDR1 SGHDN and CDR2 FVKESK. The CDR3 region is CASSQAYGQGETQYF. DNA for the CDR3: TGTGCCAGCAGCCAAGCTTACGGACAGGGGGAGACCCAGTACTTC.

The V call is TRBV6-5, the J call TRBJ2-1; 8 nucleotides line up with TRBD2. The CDR3 consists of 14 residues. The J segment lost 3 bases and the V segment lost 6 bases, leaving 4 bases of the junction unmatched. The germline V gene encodes CDR1 MNHEY and CDR2 SVGAGI. The CDR3 DNA is TGTGCCAGCAGCCCGGGGACTAGCTACAATGAGCAGTTCTTC. Translation gives CASSPGTSYNEQFF.

The genes are TRBV5-4 and TRBJ1-2, with D possibly being TRBD1 (6 bases). Trimming pared 0 bases from V and 6 bases from J, leaving 9 bases between. Germline V gene lookup returns CDR1 SGHNT and CDR2 YYREEE (reference sequence). This CDR3 contains 13 residues. The chain's CDR3 is CASSLAGQNGYTF. CDR3 sequence (DNA): TGTGCCAGCAGCTTGGCTGGACAGAATGGCTACACCTTC.

The chain combines TRBV19 with TRBJ2-7, with 7 positions matching TRBD1. J was trimmed by 5 bases and V by 4 bases; bases with no gene match: 11. This CDR3 has 15 amino acids. From germline, CDR1 is LNHDA and CDR2 SQIVND (reference sequence). The CDR3 is CASSTLGGSRHEQYF. DNA for the CDR3: TGTGCCAGTAGTACCCTAGGGGGCTCCAGGCACGAGCAGTACTTC.

The chain joins TRBV19 to TRBJ2-7; no clear D. Trimming removed 8 bases from V and 0 bases from J, with 11 bases in between. The CDR3 runs to 13 residues. Germline V gene sequence: CDR1 LNHDA, CDR2 SQIVND (reference sequence). CDR3 protein: CASAAASSYEQYF. The CDR3 bases are TGTGCCAGTGCGGCGGCCAGCTCCTACGAGCAGTACTTC. The full variable domain, its missing parts supplied by reference TRBV19 and TRBJ2-7, is DGGITQSPKYLFRKEGQNVTLSCEQNLNHDAMYWYRQDPGQGLRLIYYSQIVNDFQKGDIAEGYSVSREKKESFPLTVTSAQKNPTAFYLCASAAASSYEQYFGPGTRLTVT.

The genes are TRBV18 and TRBJ2-3, with D possibly matching TRBD2 (5 bases). Germline V lookup: CDR1 KGHSH, CDR2 LQKENI. This CDR3 region has 15 residues. Deletions cut 8 bases from V and 1 base from J, with 16 bases between. CDR3 in DNA: TGTGCCAGCCTCGAGAAGGACTGGGGCACAGATACGCAGTATTTT. Translated, it gives CASLEKDWGTDTQYF.

V is TRBV27 and J is TRBJ1-3, with 7 positions matching TRBD1. Germline values: CDR1 MNHEY, CDR2 SMNVEV (reference sequence). The ends lost 3 bases at V and 0 bases at J; junction bases unmatched: 14. This CDR3 has 19 residues. The CDR3 DNA reads TGTGCCAGCAGTTTGGGGACCCCCGGGACAGCTTACTCTGGAAACACCATATATTTT. It codes for CASSLGTPGTAYSGNTIYF.

The chain links TRBV23-1 to TRBJ2-1, with D possibly matching TRBD1 (6 bases). TRBV23-1 is an ORF; its function is uncertain. V was pared by 2 bases and J by 6 bases, with 17 bases between. CDR3 length: 16 amino acids. The CDR3 nucleotides are TGCGCCAGCAGTCAAACCCCGGGACATCGGCTCAATGAGCAGTTCTTC. Protein product: CASSQTPGHRLNEQFF.

This clone was counted once. The chain uses TRBV5-1 and TRBJ2-5, with 10 positions matching TRBD1. The DNA end is a closer match to TRBJ2-7, so the J assignment may be wrong. Looked up from germline, CDR1 is SGHRS and CDR2 is YFSETQ. The CDR3 runs 15 residues. The CDR3 protein is CASSPGTGVPYEQYF. DNA of the CDR3: TGCGCCAGCAGCCCGGGGACAGGGGTACCCTACGAGCAGTACTTC.

The V call is TRBV7-6, the J call TRBJ2-1, with 13 nucleotides matching TRBD2. With 5 bases clipped from V and 8 bases from J, the junction kept 12 bases outside the gene matches. The CDR3 extends over 17 amino acids. Germline V gene lookup returns CDR1 SGHVS and CDR2 FNYEAQ. The CDR3 protein is CASSLHPGTSGMDEQFF. CDR3 in DNA: TGTGCCAGCAGCCTCCACCCCGGGACTAGCGGGATGGATGAGCAGTTCTTC.

The chain has TRBV7-9 and TRBJ1-5, with 8 bases fitting TRBD1. V was pared by 0 bases and J by 0 bases, with 7 bases of the junction left unmatched. The V gene's germline CDR1 is SEHNR and CDR2 FQNEAQ (reference sequence). The CDR3 has 18 residues. CDR3 nucleotide sequence: TGTGCCAGCAGCTTAGCGCGTTTGCAGGGGGCTAGCAATCAGCCCCAGCATTTT. Translation gives CASSLARLQGASNQPQHF. Together with reference TRBV7-9 and TRBJ1-5, the CDR3 gives the full variable domain: DTGVSQNPRHKITKRGQNVTFRCDPISEHNRLYWYRQTLGQGPEFLTYFQNEAQLEKSRLLSDRFSAERPKGSFSTLEIQRTEQGDSAMYLCASSLARLQGASNQPQHFGDGTRLSIL.

The V and J genes are TRBV27 and TRBJ1-2, with 9 positions matching TRBD1. V was clipped by 5 bases and J by 8 bases; unmatched bases: 6. The CDR3 runs 13 residues. The germline gives CDR1 MNHEY, CDR2 SMNVEV (reference sequence). CDR3 region: CASSRTGAGGYTF. For the CDR3, the DNA is TGTGCCAGCAGTCGGACAGGGGCAGGCGGCTACACCTTC.

V is TRBV6-5 and J is TRBJ1-5; 7 bases fit TRBD1. Germline lookup yields CDR1 MNHEY and CDR2 SVGAGI. V trimming: 2 bases; J trimming: 2 bases; junction bases outside the gene matches: 3. CDR3 size: 15 residues. The CDR3 reads CASSYRGHGNQPQHF. The DNA of the CDR3 is TGTGCCAGCAGTTACAGGGGGCATGGCAATCAGCCCCAGCATTTT.

The chain uses TRBV10-3 and TRBJ2-5; tentative D call: TRBD1 (5 bases). Germline V lookup: CDR1 ENHRY, CDR2 SYGVKD. The CDR3 totals 13 residues. V lost 3 bases to trimming and J lost 2 bases, with 7 bases between them. The CDR3 DNA follows: TGTGCCATCAGTGATACAGGACAAGAGACCCAGTACTTC. Residues: CAISDTGQETQYF.

The V gene is TRBV5-1, the J gene TRBJ2-5; TRBD1 aligns across 9 bases. The CDR3 contains 13 residues. V shed 6 bases, J shed 3 bases, and the junction held 3 bases outside the gene matches. Germline V gives CDR1 SGHRS, CDR2 YFSETQ. The CDR3 here is CASTGTGKETQYF. CDR3 nucleotide sequence: TGCGCCAGCACCGGGACAGGGAAAGAGACCCAGTACTTC.

For the CDR3, the DNA is TGTGCCAGTAGAGTTGGACGCGGGACAGGGGGTTTCTATGGCTACACCTTC. Translated: CASRVGRGTGGFYGYTF. The chain employs TRBV19 and TRBJ1-2; 11 bases line up with TRBD1. The germline V gene encodes CDR1 LNHDA and CDR2 SQIVND (reference sequence). V shed 6 bases and J 4 bases; nucleotides not matched to a gene: 13. The CDR3 sequence is 17 residues long.

This chain uses TRBV5-6 with TRBJ1-2, with D perhaps TRBD1 (5 bases). CDR1 and CDR2 (germline): SGHDT, YYEEEE. CDR3 length equals 14 residues. Trimming took off 1 base at V and 4 bases at J, with 11 bases between the two ends. The CDR3 bases are TGTGCCAGCAGCTTGAACGGAGGGGCCTATGGCTACACCTTC. Its translation is CASSLNGGAYGYTF.

J is TRBJ2-2 and V is TRBV11-2; TRBD2 agrees at 8 bases. Trimming took 4 bases from V and 5 from J; bases not matched to a gene: 15. The germline V gene has CDR1 SGHAT and CDR2 FQNNGV. CDR3 size: 18 residues. CDR3 coding DNA: TGTGCCAGCAGCTCTGTGGGGCGGGAGGAAAGATGGACCGGGGAGCTGTTTTTT. It specifies CASSSVGREERWTGELFF.

This clone was seen once. The V call is TRBV5-1, the J call TRBJ2-3; D possibly corresponds to TRBD2 (7 bases). Trimming stripped 6 bases from V and 0 bases from J, with 14 bases between. The CDR3 runs 15 residues. Germline V CDR1 and CDR2: SGHRS, YFSETQ. For the CDR3, the DNA is TGCGCCAGCAACGGGGGGACATCTAGCACAGATACGCAGTATTTT. Encoded protein: CASNGGTSSTDTQYF.

This clone appeared a single time. This chain connects TRBV7-9 to TRBJ1-1, with a tentative D call TRBD1 (6 bases). The CDR3 is 12 amino acids. CDR1 and CDR2 (germline): SEHNR, FQNEAQ (reference sequence). The V and J ends lost 5 bases and 6 bases respectively, with 10 bases between them. DNA of the CDR3: TGTGCCAGCAGCCGCAGGGGCCCTGAAGCTTTCTTT. Its translation is CASSRRGPEAFF. Together with reference TRBV7-9 and TRBJ1-1, the CDR3 gives the full variable domain: DTGVSQNPRHKITKRGQNVTFRCDPISEHNRLYWYRQTLGQGPEFLTYFQNEAQLEKSRLLSDRFSAERPKGSFSTLEIQRTEQGDSAMYLCASSRRGPEAFFGQGTRLTVV.

The rearrangement links TRBV11-2 to TRBJ2-3; 7 bases are shared with TRBD2. V lost 8 bases, J lost 7 bases, and 9 bases stayed unmatched. Germline values: CDR1 SGHAT, CDR2 FQNNGV. The CDR3 contains 13 residues. CDR3 DNA sequence: TGTGCCAGCTCGGGGGGAGCACGGAATACGCAGTATTTT. This sequence encodes CASSGGARNTQYF.

This clone was detected only a few times. The gene calls are TRBV27 and TRBJ1-2; tentative D call: TRBD1 (6 bases). The CDR3 consists of 14 residues. CDR1 is MNHEY, CDR2 SMNVEV, per germline (reference sequence). V shed 2 bases and J shed 6 bases, with 13 bases lying between them. CDR3 protein: CASSLSGQGNGYTF. The CDR3 DNA is TGTGCCAGCAGTTTAAGTGGGCAGGGGAATGGCTACACCTTC.

This chain links TRBV19 with TRBJ1-5; possibly TRBD1 for D (5 bases). Germline V CDR1 and CDR2: LNHDA, SQIVND (reference sequence). The CDR3 totals 12 residues. Trimming left V 9 bases short and J 5 bases short, with 11 bases between. Written as DNA, the CDR3 is TGTGCCAGGTTGGGGGGGGATCAGCCCCAGCATTTT. Its protein product is CARLGGDQPQHF.

J is TRBJ1-5 and V is TRBV4-1, with 7 bases that match TRBD1. The germline gives CDR1 MGHRA, CDR2 YSYEKL. The J segment lost 8 bases and the V segment lost 4 bases, leaving 8 bases of the junction unmatched. The CDR3 runs 14 residues. CDR3 amino acids: CASSPWQGDEPQHF. DNA for the CDR3: TGCGCCAGCAGCCCCTGGCAGGGGGACGAGCCCCAGCATTTT.

The CDR3 is CASRSGRSYEQYF. The CDR3 DNA sequence: TGCGCCAGCAGGAGCGGGAGGAGTTACGAGCAGTACTTC. V and J are TRBV10-2 and TRBJ2-7; 9 bases fit TRBD2. The V segment lost 6 bases and the J segment 4 bases; nucleotides outside the gene matches: 4. Germline V gene lookup returns CDR1 WSHSY and CDR2 SAAADI. This CDR3 contains 13 residues.

This rearrangement joins TRBV30 to TRBJ2-2; 12 bases align to TRBD2. V gave up 3 bases and J gave up 4 bases; unmatched junction bases: 9. The V gene's germline CDR1 is GTSNPN and CDR2 SVGIG (reference sequence). The CDR3 runs to 17 residues. The CDR3 loop is CAWSNTRGLAGTGELFF. The DNA of the CDR3 is TGTGCCTGGAGCAACACAAGGGGACTAGCGGGCACCGGGGAGCTGTTTTTT.

This clone came up a few times. This chain links TRBV7-2 with TRBJ2-3; a weak D match, TRBD2 (6 bases). This CDR3 region has 14 residues. Per germline, CDR1 SGHTA and CDR2 FQGNSA. The V gene lost 3 bases and the J gene lost 2 bases, with 9 bases spanning the gap. The DNA for the CDR3 is TGTGCCAGCAGCTTCGGGACTCTCACAGATACGCAGTATTTT. Translated: CASSFGTLTDTQYF.